This TCR beta chain was identified in a study of patients and donors after allogeneic stem cell transplantation. TCRdb itself ran the RT-PCR reads through MiXCR, one entry per CDR3 protein. Of about a million distinct CDR3 sequences in the sample, under 20% were seen once. Input material: blood, either unsorted or a sorted T cell fraction (not recorded which). The TCR sequence derives from a human donor who was either an allogeneic HSCT recipient or a stem cell or donor lymphocyte infusion donor (not recorded which). It is not recorded whose cells these are; they may come from a transplant donor.

The CDR3 DNA is TGCAGTGCTGGATCCCGGGCGGGCCCAAGGTCGTACGAGCAGTACTTC. The encoded protein is CSAGSRAGPRSYEQYF. The chain combines TRBV20-1 with TRBJ2-7, with TRBD2 as a possible D gene (5 bases). Trimming left V 5 bases short and J 4 bases short, with 24 bases between. CDR1 and CDR2 from the germline V gene are DFQATT and SNEGSKA (reference sequence). The CDR3 loop spans 16 amino acids.